This T cell receptor beta chain stems from a study of blood T cell repertoires in COVID-19. Germline CDR1 is SGHRS and CDR2 is YFSETQ. V lost 4 bases to trimming and J lost 3 bases; unmatched junction nucleotides: 6. The CDR3 consists of 14 residues. Assay: immunoSEQ multiplex PCR; the TCRdb copy retains only in-frame clones and omits some. The sample yields about 240,000 clones, roughly 87% seen once. J is TRBJ2-7 and V is TRBV5-1; 8 bases line up with TRBD1. The sequence was collected from a woman aged 25 to 39 with acute or convalescent COVID-19. Source material: peripheral blood. The CDR3 sequence is CASSQGDRIYEQYF. CDR3 in DNA: TGCGCCAGCAGCCAAGGGGACAGGATCTACGAGCAGTACTTC.